Listed here are 19 T cell receptor beta chains from one sample, sequenced in a study of cytomegalovirus exposure and HLA in healthy donors. Assay used: immunoSEQ multiplex PCR; TCRdb lists only in-frame clones, some missing. The top ten clones hold about 3.6% of a sample with about 79,000 clones, 93% of them seen once. Sequenced input: PBMCs. These receptors all stem from a woman aged 25 to 39 in good health and CMV-seronegative.

This rearrangement joins TRBV7-9 to TRBJ1-6, with D uncertain. V was trimmed by 1 base and J by 10 bases, leaving 11 bases between them. In germline, CDR1 is SEHNR, CDR2 FQNEAQ (reference sequence). CDR3 size: 14 residues. The CDR3 loop is CASSLGGSASPLHF. CDR3 sequence (DNA): TGTGCCAGCAGCTTAGGAGGCAGCGCATCACCCCTCCACTTT.

This clone was seen only once. V gene TRBV11-2 combines with J gene TRBJ1-1, with 8 bases aligning to TRBD1. Germline-derived CDR1 and CDR2 are SGHAT and FQNNGV. V was pared by 3 bases and J by 4 bases, with 4 bases of the junction left unmatched. The CDR3 sequence is 14 residues long. The CDR3 region has the DNA TGTGCCAGCAGCTTTTTCAGGGGGCGCACTGAAGCTTTCTTT. This codes for CASSFFRGRTEAFF.

The V call is TRBV7-8, the J call TRBJ2-3, with 11 bases identical to TRBD2. With 6 bases clipped from V and 2 bases from J, the junction kept 16 bases outside the gene matches. The CDR3 consists of 19 residues. Germline-derived CDR1 and CDR2 are SGHVS and FQNEAQ. CDR3 coding DNA: TGTGCCAGCAGTTGGGGACTAGCGGCGAAGTCAAGGCACACAGATACGCAGTATTTT. Translating gives CASSWGLAAKSRHTDTQYF.

The rearrangement uses TRBV18 and TRBJ2-7; a weak D match, TRBD1 (6 bases). The ends were cut back, 3 bases at V and 2 bases at J, with 14 bases in the middle. The CDR3 is 15 residues long. Germline-derived CDR1 and CDR2 are KGHSH and LQKENI. Written as DNA, the CDR3 is TGTGCCAGCTCACCCCCCGGGACAAATGCCTACGAGCAGTACTTC. Residues: CASSPPGTNAYEQYF.

This clone was recorded a few times. The gene calls are TRBV10-3 and TRBJ2-3; a possible D gene is TRBD1 (5 bases). Germline V gene data show CDR1 as ENHRY and CDR2 as SYGVKD. CDR3 length equals 14 residues. Trimming left V 7 bases short and J 0 bases short, with 11 bases between. CDR3 loop: CAIKGAVSTDTQYF. CDR3 coding DNA: TGTGCCATCAAAGGGGCAGTTAGCACAGATACGCAGTATTTT.

This clone was counted between two and nine times. The gene calls are TRBV5-4 and TRBJ2-7; maybe TRBD1 (5 bases). This CDR3 spans 15 amino acids. The V gene lost 0 bases and the J gene lost 0 bases, with 10 bases spanning the gap. CDR1 SGHNT and CDR2 YYREEE come from the germline V gene (reference sequence). CDR3 in amino acids: CASSLEGVSSYEQYF. The DNA of the CDR3 is TGTGCCAGCAGCTTGGAAGGGGTCTCCTCCTACGAGCAGTACTTC.

This chain links TRBV7-9 with TRBJ1-1; possibly TRBD1 for D (6 bases). This CDR3 is 14 amino acids long. Germline values: CDR1 SEHNR, CDR2 FQNEAQ (reference sequence). The V and J ends lost 6 bases and 0 bases respectively, with 11 bases between them. CDR3 nucleotide sequence: TGTGCCAGCAGGCAACAGGGCGTGAACACTGAAGCTTTCTTT. This encodes CASRQQGVNTEAFF.

This sequence joins TRBV7-2 and TRBJ1-1; D is unresolved. CDR3 length: 12 residues. Trimming left V 3 bases short and J 5 bases short, with 7 bases between. In germline, CDR1 is SGHTA, CDR2 FQGNSA. This CDR3 reads CASSLLRTEAFF. CDR3 DNA: TGTGCCAGCAGCTTGCTCCGGACTGAAGCTTTCTTT.

V usage is TRBV18 and J usage is TRBJ1-1; D possibly corresponds to TRBD1 (6 bases). This CDR3 contains 14 residues. Trimming removed 3 bases from V and 1 base from J, with 9 bases in between. Germline V gene data show CDR1 as KGHSH and CDR2 as LQKENI. CDR3 amino acids: CASSPPTGNTEAFF. Here the CDR3 DNA reads TGTGCCAGCTCACCCCCGACAGGGAACACTGAAGCTTTCTTT.

The chain has TRBV28 and TRBJ2-2, with D perhaps matching TRBD1 (5 bases). The CDR3 sequence is 14 residues long. V was clipped by 6 bases and J by 1 base, with 9 bases between them. The germline CDR1 and CDR2 sequences are MDHEN and SYDVKM. The DNA for the CDR3 is TGTGCCAGCAGGGACGGACAGAACACCGGGGAGCTGTTTTTT. Protein sequence: CASRDGQNTGELFF.

The gene calls are TRBV7-9 and TRBJ2-1, with 10 bases fitting TRBD2. Germline V CDR1 and CDR2: SEHNR, FQNEAQ (reference sequence). This CDR3 region has 15 residues. V lost 4 bases, J lost 3 bases, and 3 bases stayed unmatched. The CDR3 bases are TGTGCCAGCAGCTGGACTAGCGGCGACTACAATGAGCAGTTCTTC. Protein sequence: CASSWTSGDYNEQFF.

The chain joins TRBV6-5 to TRBJ1-3; D is unresolved. Germline V lookup: CDR1 MNHEY, CDR2 SVGAGI. V was pared by 4 bases and J by 0 bases, with 7 bases between. The CDR3 has 14 amino acids. The CDR3 spells CASSSPSSGNTIYF. The CDR3 DNA reads TGTGCCAGCAGTTCCCCGAGCTCTGGAAACACCATATATTTT.

This clone was detected once. The V gene is TRBV28, the J gene TRBJ1-5, with a weak D call TRBD1 (6 bases). The germline V and J ends were trimmed by 2 bases and 1 base, with 6 bases remaining between them. The length of the CDR3 is 14 residues. Germline values: CDR1 MDHEN, CDR2 SYDVKM. CDR3 nucleotides: TGTGCCAGCAGTTTAGGACAGAGCAATCAGCCCCAGCATTTT. It specifies CASSLGQSNQPQHF.

This clone was recorded once. The chain employs TRBV25-1 and TRBJ1-1, with D possibly TRBD1 on 5 matching bases. CDR1 and CDR2 from the germline V gene are MGHDK and SYGVNS. Trimming stripped 3 bases from V and 6 bases from J, with 11 bases between. The CDR3 runs to 13 residues. DNA of the CDR3: TGTGCCAGCAGTGACTCCCAAGGGGCTGAAGCTTTCTTT. This gives the protein CASSDSQGAEAFF.

This clone showed up just a few times. The gene calls are TRBV6-6 and TRBJ2-1, with 7 bases aligning to TRBD1. Germline-derived CDR1 and CDR2 are MNHNY and SVGAGI (reference sequence). This CDR3 is built from 15 residues. The ends lost 9 bases at V and 3 bases at J; junction bases unmatched: 11. The CDR3 region has the DNA TGTGCCAGTCAAGTCAGGGACAGCTTCTACAATGAGCAGTTCTTC. Protein: CASQVRDSFYNEQFF.

The V call is TRBV5-1, the J call TRBJ1-4, with D perhaps TRBD1 (5 bases). CDR1 is SGHRS and CDR2 is YFSETQ in the germline V gene. The CDR3 loop spans 19 amino acids. Trimming removed 3 bases from V and 8 bases from J, with 29 bases in between. The CDR3 coding sequence is TGCGCCAGCAGCTCCTCAGGTGGCAGGGTCACGATGAGTAGCGAAAAACTGTTTTTT. It encodes CASSSSGGRVTMSSEKLFF.

This chain uses TRBV2 with TRBJ2-3, with 11 positions matching TRBD2. The CDR3 has 15 amino acids. J lost 3 bases, V lost 6 bases, and 5 bases had no gene match. Per germline, CDR1 SNHLY and CDR2 FYNNEI. The CDR3 nucleotides are TGTGCCAGCAGAGCCGGGACTAGCGGTACAGATACGCAGTATTTT. It encodes CASRAGTSGTDTQYF.

CDR3 loop: CASSQEVAGAPYF. The CDR3 nucleotides are TGCGCCAGCAGCCAAGAAGTAGCGGGGGCGCCGTACTTC. The chain couples TRBV4-1 to TRBJ2-7; the match to TRBD2 covers 9 bases. V dropped 0 bases and J dropped 12; count of bases not matched to a gene: 6. This CDR3 contains 13 residues. Germline CDR1 MGHRA, CDR2 YSYEKL.

The chain is built from TRBV18 and TRBJ2-2, with D tentatively TRBD2 (6 bases). The CDR3 contains 16 residues. Germline values: CDR1 KGHSH, CDR2 LQKENI. The V end was cut by 5 bases, the J end by 0 bases, with 13 bases between. In nucleotides, the CDR3 is TGTGCCAGCTCATCGCCGGGGGTCGCGAACACCGGGGAGCTGTTTTTT. It codes for CASSSPGVANTGELFF.